Each of the 13 T cell receptor beta chains below was sequenced from the same sample in a study of vaccination and CD4 T cells after COVID-19. The treatment denotes: roughly 11-day PBMC culture with coronavirus spike peptide pools or control peptides (ViraFEST assay). Sequencing of cultured CD4+ T cell DNA used the Oncomine TCR Beta short-read assay. A single record per CDR3 protein comes from TCRdb applying MiXCR to the PCR reads. The sample has fewer than 4,500 distinct CDR3 sequences, 35% to 55% seen once. These TCRs' antigens remain unknown. What was sequenced was CD4+ T cells from blood, cultured in vitro. Source of these receptors: a human donor who had recovered from COVID-19.

This clonotype showed up just a few times. V gene TRBV7-9 combines with J gene TRBJ2-2; D unclear. Germline CDR1 is SEHNR and CDR2 is FQNEAQ (reference sequence). Trimming shortened V by 2 bases and J by 0 bases, and 4 bases separated the two germline ends. This CDR3 has 14 residues. CDR3 region: CASSLLANTGELFF. The CDR3 DNA reads as TGTGCCAGCAGCTTATTGGCGAACACCGGGGAGCTGTTTTTT.

V is TRBV6-5 and J is TRBJ2-3, with D possibly matching TRBD1 (5 bases). Germline lookup yields CDR1 MNHEY and CDR2 SVGAGI. With 2 bases removed from V and 4 bases from J, the gap between germline ends came to 7 bases. The CDR3 is 13 amino acids. CDR3 DNA: TGTGCCAGCAGTTACCTCAGGGCAGATACGCAGTATTTT. It codes for CASSYLRADTQYF.

The rearrangement joins TRBV20-1 to TRBJ1-2; a possible D gene is TRBD1 (5 bases). The CDR3 consists of 12 residues. Trimming stripped 5 bases from V and 0 bases from J, with 7 bases between. From germline, CDR1 is DFQATT and CDR2 SNEGSKA (reference sequence). CDR3: CSALTANYGYTF. As DNA, the CDR3 is TGCAGTGCTCTGACAGCTAACTATGGCTACACCTTC.

This chain's CDR3 is CASSLGDDSEAFF. The CDR3 nucleotides read TGCGCCAGCAGCTTGGGAGACGACTCTGAAGCTTTCTTT. This chain uses TRBV5-1 with TRBJ1-1; D unclear. Trimming left V 0 bases short and J 6 bases short, with 9 bases between. The CDR3 is 13 amino acids. In germline, CDR1 is SGHRS, CDR2 YFSETQ. Supplemented by reference TRBV5-1 and TRBJ1-1, the full variable domain reads KAGVTQTPRYLIKTRGQQVTLSCSPISGHRSVSWYQQTPGQGLQFLFEYFSETQRNKGNFPGRFSGRQFSNSRSEMNVSTLELGDSALYLCASSLGDDSEAFFGQGTRLTVV.

In this sample, this clonotype turned up once. The rearrangement joins TRBV6-1 to TRBJ2-2; either TRBD1 or TRBD2 may fit D (5 bases each). CDR3 length equals 14 residues. CDR1 MNHNS and CDR2 SASEGT come from the germline V gene. V was pared by 6 bases and J by 3 bases, with 11 bases between. The CDR3 DNA reads as TGTGCCAGCAGCAGGGAAGCGGACACCGGGGAGCTGTTTTTT. This sequence encodes CASSREADTGELFF.

The CDR3 DNA reads TGTGCCAGCAGCTTAGCGGGGGGCAGGGGGTACGAGCAGTACTTC. Its protein product is CASSLAGGRGYEQYF. The genes are TRBV7-8 and TRBJ2-7; possibly TRBD1 for D (7 bases). V lost 0 bases and J lost 4, with 13 bases in between. Looked up from germline, CDR1 is SGHVS and CDR2 is FQNEAQ. The CDR3 runs 15 residues.

V gene TRBV3-1 combines with J gene TRBJ2-7, with D uncertain. The CDR3 loop spans 17 amino acids. The germline V gene encodes CDR1 LGHDT and CDR2 YNNKEL (reference sequence). With 1 base removed from V and 2 bases from J, the gap between germline ends came to 18 bases. CDR3 sequence: CASSQVRGRTRAYEQYF. The CDR3 DNA reads as TGTGCCAGCAGCCAAGTCCGAGGACGGACCAGAGCCTACGAGCAGTACTTC.

The genes are TRBV7-9 and TRBJ2-7, with 11 nucleotides matching TRBD2. Trimming removed 5 bases from V and 1 base from J; junction bases left unmatched: 7. Germline loops: CDR1 SEHNR, CDR2 FQNEAQ (reference sequence). The CDR3 is 16 residues long. The CDR3 sequence: CASSALLAGGSYEQYF. CDR3 coding DNA: TGTGCCAGCAGCGCACTTCTAGCGGGAGGTTCCTACGAGCAGTACTTC. The entire variable domain, with the rest obtained from reference TRBV7-9 and TRBJ2-7, is as follows: DTGVSQNPRHKITKRGQNVTFRCDPISEHNRLYWYRQTLGQGPEFLTYFQNEAQLEKSRLLSDRFSAERPKGSFSTLEIQRTEQGDSAMYLCASSALLAGGSYEQYFGPGTRLTVT.

This clonotype occurred once. V gene TRBV6-1 combines with J gene TRBJ1-4; D may be TRBD1 (5 bases). CDR1 is MNHNS, CDR2 SASEGT, per germline. V dropped 6 bases and J dropped 7 bases, with 12 bases sitting between them. This CDR3 region has 13 residues. This CDR3 is CASRDSGSEKLFF. Here the CDR3 DNA reads TGTGCCAGCAGGGATTCAGGGAGTGAAAAACTGTTTTTT.

Regarding this clonotype: A read error may produce the germline difference seen at one junction end. V and J are TRBV7-7 and TRBJ2-1; 10 bases align to TRBD1. CDR3 length: 16 residues. Germline-derived CDR1 and CDR2 are SSHAT and FNYEAQ (reference sequence). CDR3 protein: CASSPTPGQGNGEQFF. DNA for the CDR3: TGTGCTAGCAGTCCCACACCGGGACAGGGGAATGGTGAGCAGTTCTTC.

This clonotype was counted only a few times. This sequence joins TRBV7-3 and TRBJ2-2; D uncertain. Germline values: CDR1 SGHTA, CDR2 FQGTGA. CDR3 size: 13 residues. V gave up 6 bases and J gave up 4 bases, with 9 bases separating them. CDR3 nucleotide sequence: TGTGCCAGCAGTCGTTTGGGCACCGGGGAGCTGTTTTTT. Translation gives CASSRLGTGELFF. Complete variable domain (other parts from reference TRBV7-3 and TRBJ2-2): GAGVSQTPSNKVTEKGKYVELRCDPISGHTALYWYRQSLGQGPEFLIYFQGTGAADDSGLPNDRFFAVRPEGSVSTLKIQRTERGDSAVYLCASSRLGTGELFFGEGSRLTVL.

The CDR3 reads CASSEQVNTEAFF. The CDR3 nucleotides are TGTGCCAGCAGCGAACAAGTTAACACTGAAGCTTTCTTT. The V gene is TRBV12-3 or TRBV12-4, the J gene TRBJ1-1, with D unclear. The CDR3 is 13 amino acids. The ends were cut back, 6 bases at V and 2 bases at J, with 10 bases in the middle.

The genes are TRBV6-5 and TRBJ1-5; D perhaps matches TRBD1 (6 bases). Looked up from germline, CDR1 is MNHEY and CDR2 is SVGAGI. The V gene lost 2 bases and the J gene lost 3 bases, with 11 bases spanning the gap. This CDR3 is built from 15 residues. Here the CDR3 reads CASSYPTGFNQPQHF. In DNA form, the CDR3 reads TGTGCCAGCAGTTACCCTACAGGGTTCAATCAGCCCCAGCATTTT.